Each of the 9 T cell receptor beta chains below was sequenced from the same sample in a study of early T cells in non-severe SARS-CoV-2 infection. In TCRdb, the 5' RACE reads were re-called with MiXCR into one record per CDR3 protein. The data hold 55,000 to 70,000 distinct CDR3 sequences, with over 4.5% observed a single time. The sample taken for sequencing was whole blood. All receptors come from an adult who was a healthcare worker with PCR-confirmed SARS-CoV-2 infection or an uninfected control (not recorded which).

This clonotype occurred many times. J is TRBJ2-7 and V is TRBV7-8; the D gene could be TRBD1 or TRBD2 (5 bases each). Germline lookup yields CDR1 SGHVS and CDR2 FQNEAQ. CDR3 size: 13 residues. Trimming took off 5 bases at V and 1 base at J, with 9 bases between the two ends. CDR3 in amino acids: CASSMGRSYEQYF. The CDR3 DNA reads as TGTGCCAGCAGCATGGGACGGTCCTACGAGCAGTACTTC.

The rearrangement links TRBV7-2 to TRBJ2-7; D gene ambiguous. Trimming shortened V by 1 base and J by 2 bases, and 12 bases separated the two germline ends. The length of the CDR3 is 15 residues. The germline gives CDR1 SGHTA, CDR2 FQGNSA. The DNA for the CDR3 is TGTGCCAGCAGCTTAGGGGGTTATAGGGCCTACGAGCAGTACTTC. This sequence encodes CASSLGGYRAYEQYF. The full variable domain, with the rest looked up from reference TRBV7-2 and TRBJ2-7, is GAGVSQSPSNKVTEKGKDVELRCDPISGHTALYWYRQSLGQGLEFLIYFQGNSAPDKSGLPSDRFSAERTGGSVSTLTIQRTQQEDSAVYLCASSLGGYRAYEQYFGPGTRLTVT.

This clonotype appeared many times. The chain combines TRBV29-1 with TRBJ2-2, with 7 bases matching TRBD1. This CDR3 is built from 14 residues. V shed 7 bases, J shed 0 bases, and the junction held 5 bases outside the gene matches. The germline gives CDR1 SQVTM, CDR2 ANQGSEA. The CDR3 nucleotides read TGCAGCGCCCGGACAGGATCGAACACCGGGGAGCTGTTTTTT. It is translated as CSARTGSNTGELFF.

This clonotype was counted ten times or more. The chain is built from TRBV3-1 and TRBJ2-7, with 11 bases matching TRBD2. This CDR3 contains 15 residues. Germline lookup yields CDR1 LGHDT and CDR2 YNNKEL (reference sequence). V dropped 2 bases and J dropped 6; count of bases not matched to a gene: 6. CDR3 sequence reads: CASSQKLAGVAEQYF. The CDR3 bases are TGTGCCAGCAGCCAAAAACTAGCGGGAGTCGCCGAGCAGTACTTC.

In its sample, this clonotype was seen many times. CDR3 loop: CASSRSGTRISDTQYF. The CDR3 nucleotides read TGTGCCAGCAGCCGGTCCGGGACTAGAATCTCAGATACGCAGTATTTT. The rearrangement joins TRBV4-2 to TRBJ2-3; 8 bases fit TRBD2. The junction had 10 bases not matched to a gene; V was cut back by 4 bases and J by 4 bases. Germline CDR1 LGHNA, CDR2 YNFKEQ. The CDR3 totals 16 residues.

The table lists this clonotype with many counts. The gene calls are TRBV20-1 and TRBJ1-6; D is possibly TRBD1 (6 bases). Between the trimmed V and J ends, which lost 0 bases and 9 bases, there was a span of 15 bases. Per germline, CDR1 DFQATT and CDR2 SNEGSKA (reference sequence). The CDR3 totals 15 residues. This CDR3 reads CSAREIGGAGSPLHF. The CDR3 DNA follows: TGCAGTGCTAGAGAGATCGGGGGCGCGGGTTCACCCCTCCACTTT.

V and J are TRBV29-1 and TRBJ1-2, with D possibly being TRBD1 (6 bases). CDR1 is SQVTM, CDR2 ANQGSEA, per germline. The ends were cut back, 7 bases at V and 8 bases at J, with 23 bases in the middle. This CDR3 has 14 residues. The CDR3 reads CSGGTGTPAQGYTF. The CDR3 DNA is TGCAGCGGGGGAACCGGGACACCCGCCCAAGGCTACACCTTC.

This clonotype was detected ten times or more. The V call is TRBV18, the J call TRBJ2-2; tentative D call: TRBD2 (5 bases). Germline V CDR1 and CDR2: KGHSH, LQKENI. CDR3 length equals 15 residues. V shed 2 bases and J shed 1 base, with 8 bases lying between them. CDR3 amino acids: CASSPGEGNTGELFF. Here the CDR3 DNA reads TGTGCCAGCTCACCAGGCGAGGGGAACACCGGGGAGCTGTTTTTT.

This clonotype was observed a handful of times. The rearrangement joins TRBV11-2 to TRBJ1-6; 9 nucleotides align to TRBD1. This CDR3 region has 16 residues. The germline V gene has CDR1 SGHAT and CDR2 FQNNGV. V was clipped by 6 bases and J by 11 bases; unmatched bases: 14. CDR3: CASRRVPGQGRAPLHF. The CDR3, as DNA: TGTGCCAGCAGGCGTGTCCCGGGACAGGGAAGAGCACCCCTCCACTTT. Looking up the rest from reference TRBV11-2 and TRBJ1-6 gives the full variable domain: EAGVAQSPRYKIIEKRQSVAFWCNPISGHATLYWYQQILGQGPKLLIQFQNNGVVDDSQLPKDRFSAERLKGVDSTLKIQPAKLEDSAVYLCASRRVPGQGRAPLHFGNGTRLTVT.